These T cell receptor beta chains were read from a single sample in a study of cytomegalovirus exposure and HLA in healthy donors. Method: immunoSEQ multiplex PCR; TCRdb's copy keeps in-frame clones and lacks some. The sample shows around 120,000 clones, approximately 77% of them seen only once. The sample was PBMCs. These receptors came from a middle-aged man in good health and CMV-seropositive. Each CDR3 is given without its conserved first and last residue. Fields, in order: D gene, V gene, J gene, CDR3 protein. The D gene is left open where the match is weak.

D gene: .
V gene: TRBV10-1
J gene: TRBJ2-1
CDR3 protein: ASSENWSDEQF

D gene: .
V gene: TRBV2
J gene: TRBJ2-2
CDR3 protein: ASSVDRNTGELF

D gene: .
V gene: TRBV11-2
J gene: TRBJ1-4
CDR3 protein: ASSLVAGEKLF

D gene: .
V gene: TRBV9
J gene: TRBJ1-1
CDR3 protein: ASSVIQGNTEAF

D gene: TRBD2
V gene: TRBV5-6
J gene: TRBJ2-3
CDR3 protein: ASSLDRGGSYGTDTQY

D gene: TRBD1
V gene: TRBV29-1
J gene: TRBJ1-2
CDR3 protein: IGQGPEGYT

D gene: TRBD2
V gene: TRBV7-2
J gene: TRBJ2-1
CDR3 protein: ASRDESGTINEQF

D gene: .
V gene: TRBV30
J gene: TRBJ2-7
CDR3 protein: AWSVMGAGVQY

D gene: TRBD2
V gene: TRBV7-2
J gene: TRBJ2-7
CDR3 protein: ASSLLAGNYEQY

D gene: TRBD2
V gene: TRBV9
J gene: TRBJ2-7
CDR3 protein: ASSARLADSYEQY

D gene: .
V gene: TRBV28
J gene: .
CDR3 protein: ASSRGSHSYEQY

D gene: TRBD1
V gene: TRBV30
J gene: TRBJ1-2
CDR3 protein: AWSVGQGYHYGYT

D gene: .
V gene: TRBV6-1
J gene: TRBJ2-1
CDR3 protein: ASSVGDTLRGGEQF

D gene: .
V gene: TRBV30
J gene: TRBJ2-7
CDR3 protein: AWSTDNSYEQY

D gene: .
V gene: TRBV7-9
J gene: TRBJ2-7
CDR3 protein: ASSLGRVEQY

D gene: .
V gene: TRBV5-1
J gene: TRBJ2-1
CDR3 protein: ASSEQTFEQF

D gene: .
V gene: TRBV5-6
J gene: TRBJ1-4
CDR3 protein: ASSFGGGEKLF

D gene: .
V gene: TRBV5-4
J gene: TRBJ1-2
CDR3 protein: ASSLAGGGRTPYGYT

D gene: TRBD1
V gene: TRBV27
J gene: TRBJ2-7
CDR3 protein: ASSLSMGQGGRVGEQY

D gene: .
V gene: TRBV11-3
J gene: TRBJ1-1
CDR3 protein: ASSLEKGGKNTEAF

D gene: .
V gene: TRBV4-1
J gene: TRBJ2-2
CDR3 protein: ASSQVRGTGELF

D gene: .
V gene: TRBV7-2
J gene: TRBJ1-2
CDR3 protein: ASSLSGGYGYT

D gene: .
V gene: TRBV7-3
J gene: TRBJ1-1
CDR3 protein: ASSLDPTGEAF

D gene: TRBD2
V gene: TRBV19
J gene: TRBJ2-7
CDR3 protein: ASSREDSIYEQY

D gene: TRBD1
V gene: TRBV19
J gene: TRBJ1-6
CDR3 protein: ASSFDRGSGNSPLH

D gene: TRBD1
V gene: TRBV5-6
J gene: TRBJ2-3
CDR3 protein: ASSRQGPRTDTQY

D gene: TRBD2
V gene: TRBV10-1
J gene: TRBJ2-5
CDR3 protein: ASSDGTSQETQY

D gene: .
V gene: TRBV14
J gene: TRBJ2-5
CDR3 protein: ASSPLDREETQY

D gene: TRBD1
V gene: TRBV5-4
J gene: TRBJ1-2
CDR3 protein: ASSPGQGGIKYGYT

D gene: TRBD2
V gene: TRBV7-2
J gene: TRBJ2-1
CDR3 protein: ASSLSGGRNLHNEQF

D gene: TRBD2
V gene: TRBV19
J gene: TRBJ2-1
CDR3 protein: ASSIASSGRGGAFNEQF

D gene: TRBD1
V gene: TRBV19
J gene: TRBJ1-5
CDR3 protein: ASRGQGGYSNQPQH

D gene: .
V gene: TRBV6-1
J gene: TRBJ1-3
CDR3 protein: ASSEEAGAGNTIY

D gene: .
V gene: TRBV18
J gene: TRBJ1-1
CDR3 protein: ASSPPVAANTEAF

D gene: .
V gene: TRBV2
J gene: TRBJ1-2
CDR3 protein: ASSDLRGYT

D gene: TRBD2
V gene: TRBV29-1
J gene: TRBJ2-1
CDR3 protein: SVVRLAGDAYNEQF

D gene: TRBD2
V gene: TRBV4-1
J gene: TRBJ2-1
CDR3 protein: ASSQDPGLASGGSYAYNEQF

D gene: .
V gene: TRBV7-9
J gene: TRBJ1-1
CDR3 protein: ASSQAIYAEAF

D gene: .
V gene: TRBV29-1
J gene: TRBJ1-1
CDR3 protein: SVDSYTEAF

D gene: TRBD2
V gene: TRBV4-2
J gene: TRBJ2-3
CDR3 protein: ASSQTIGGGPADTQY

D gene: TRBD1
V gene: TRBV10-3
J gene: TRBJ2-7
CDR3 protein: AVRNGTGGHEQY

D gene: .
V gene: TRBV23-1
J gene: TRBJ2-3
CDR3 protein: ASSRTVTSTDTQY

D gene: .
V gene: TRBV18
J gene: TRBJ1-1
CDR3 protein: ASSPTTGEAF

D gene: TRBD1
V gene: TRBV6-1
J gene: TRBJ1-5
CDR3 protein: ASERGRDQPQH

D gene: .
V gene: TRBV6-5
J gene: TRBJ1-1
CDR3 protein: ASSYKGTEAF